This passage covers 18 T cell receptor beta chains from one sample sequenced in a study of T cells in Graves' hyperthyroidism and ophthalmopathy (dated 2019 in TCRdb). Receptors were amplified or captured by multiplex PCR. For sequencing, an Illumina HiSeq 2000 was employed. TCR beta CDR3 regions were amplified from RNA transcripts. A first-round RT-PCR of the TCR CDR3 used the HTBI primer set with the Qiagen OneStep RT-PCR kit. TCRdb reprocessing: public reads trimmed at Q25 with fastp, clones called with MiXCR, in-frame beta chains kept. Rows with a matching CDR3 protein are joined into one entry that keeps the most common DNA and genes. The sample yields around 340,000 distinct CDR3 sequences; around 14% were counted once. The top ten hold about 26% of the sample. Material for sequencing was blood. All receptors come from a woman aged 25 to 39 with Graves' hyperthyroidism.

This chain links TRBV6-1 with TRBJ2-7; TRBD1 might be the D (5 bases). Germline V lookup: CDR1 MNHNS, CDR2 SASEGT. Trimming took off 5 bases at V and 0 bases at J, with 11 bases between the two ends. The CDR3 runs to 14 residues. The DNA of the CDR3 is TGTGCCAGCAGTAACAGGTCTCGCTCCTACGAGCAGTACTTC. The encoded protein is CASSNRSRSYEQYF.

This clonotype was observed at least ten times. The rearrangement links TRBV7-2 to TRBJ2-3; D remains ambiguous. Looked up from germline, CDR1 is SGHTA and CDR2 is FQGNSA. There are 13 residues in the CDR3. The V end was cut by 4 bases, the J end by 5 bases, with 10 bases between. The DNA for the CDR3 is TGTGCCAGCAGCTCCCCCAGCGAAGATACGCAGTATTTT. Translated, it gives CASSSPSEDTQYF. The full variable domain, its missing parts supplied by reference TRBV7-2 and TRBJ2-3, is GAGVSQSPSNKVTEKGKDVELRCDPISGHTALYWYRQSLGQGLEFLIYFQGNSAPDKSGLPSDRFSAERTGGSVSTLTIQRTQQEDSAVYLCASSSPSEDTQYFGPGTRLTVL.

This clonotype was counted at least ten times. The chain uses TRBV24-1 and TRBJ2-3; 7 nucleotides line up with TRBD1. V lost 9 bases and J lost 4; bases outside the gene matches: 12. Looked up from germline, CDR1 is KGHDR and CDR2 is SFDVKD. The CDR3 runs to 15 residues. CDR3 in DNA: TGTGCCACCGGAGACCCGGGACAGAATCCAGATACGCAGTATTTT. This encodes CATGDPGQNPDTQYF.

The chain couples TRBV9 to TRBJ2-7, with 12 bases fitting TRBD2. Per germline, CDR1 SGDLS and CDR2 YYNGEE. This CDR3 is built from 17 residues. V lost 4 bases to trimming and J lost 6 bases; unmatched junction nucleotides: 14. CDR3 nucleotide sequence: TGTGCCAGCAGCCCCCGTGGGACTAGCGGGCCGGCCCGCGAGCAGTACTTC. As protein: CASSPRGTSGPAREQYF.

This clonotype was picked up a small number of times. CDR3 nucleotide sequence: TGCGCCAGCAGCTTGGGGACAGGGGGGCCCCTCTACGAGCAGTACTTC. Its protein is CASSLGTGGPLYEQYF. V and J are TRBV5-1 and TRBJ2-7; 10 nucleotides align to TRBD1. The J segment lost 3 bases and the V segment lost 0 bases, leaving 6 bases of the junction unmatched. Germline loops: CDR1 SGHRS, CDR2 YFSETQ. This CDR3 is built from 16 residues.

V usage is TRBV14 and J usage is TRBJ2-2, with 8 bases lining up with TRBD2. Losses at the gene ends were 2 bases for V and 4 bases for J; bases not matched to a gene: 6. Germline loops: CDR1 SGHDN, CDR2 FVKESK. CDR3 size: 16 residues. CDR3 protein: CASSQFSGTGTGELFF. In DNA, the CDR3 is TGTGCCAGCAGCCAATTTAGCGGGACGGGCACCGGGGAGCTGTTTTTT.

This clonotype was seen a handful of times. The rearrangement uses TRBV29-1 and TRBJ2-2; either TRBD1 or TRBD2 may supply D (6 bases each). This CDR3 is built from 14 residues. Looked up from germline, CDR1 is SQVTM and CDR2 is ANQGSEA. The V gene lost 7 bases and the J gene lost 6 bases, with 18 bases spanning the gap. DNA for the CDR3: TGCAGCGCTGGGGGGCAGGTTCGTTCCGGGGAGCTGTTTTTT. Amino acid sequence: CSAGGQVRSGELFF.

The chain is built from TRBV11-2 and TRBJ2-1; TRBD1 might be the D (6 bases). The CDR3 length is 15 residues. Germline assignment: CDR1 SGHAT and CDR2 FQNNGV. V was trimmed by 7 bases and J by 11 bases, leaving 24 bases between them. The CDR3 DNA follows: TGTGCCAGCAACCGAGCTAGGATCGTGTGGGGGCAGCAGTTCTTC. Translating gives CASNRARIVWGQQFF.

V is TRBV5-1 and J is TRBJ2-3; 7 bases match TRBD1. The junction had 12 bases not matched to a gene; V was cut back by 7 bases and J by 7 bases. Germline V gene lookup returns CDR1 SGHRS and CDR2 YFSETQ. CDR3 size: 14 residues. CDR3 DNA: TGCGCCAGCGCCCGGAGACAGGGAACGAATACGCAGTATTTT. Translating it yields CASARRQGTNTQYF.

This chain links TRBV20-1 with TRBJ1-6; 12 bases align to TRBD1. Germline CDR1 is DFQATT and CDR2 is SNEGSKA (reference sequence). V lost 0 bases to trimming and J lost 8 bases; unmatched junction nucleotides: 8. The CDR3 has 17 residues. CDR3 sequence reads: CSARDQGDRGQYSPLHF. The CDR3 nucleotides read TGCAGTGCTAGAGATCAAGGGGACAGGGGGCAATATTCACCCCTCCACTTT.

This clonotype was detected many times. This chain uses TRBV20-1 with TRBJ2-1; D is ambiguous. The V and J ends lost 1 base and 7 bases respectively, with 8 bases between them. CDR1 and CDR2 from the germline V gene are DFQATT and SNEGSKA (reference sequence). CDR3 size: 12 residues. The CDR3 is CSARAERNEQFF. The CDR3 DNA sequence: TGCAGTGCTAGAGCCGAGAGGAATGAGCAGTTCTTC.

Turning to this clonotype: It may be a read error: a sequence one base away is much more abundant. The DNA is omitted, as the CDR3 cannot be located on it reliably, and the CDR3 follows TCRdb's listing. This chain joins TRBV2 and TRBJ1-2; the table calls TRBD1, which could not be checked here. From its first to its last residue, the CDR3 has 13 amino acids. CDR1 and CDR2 (germline): SNHLY, FYNNEI. CDR3 protein: CAIHLQGSYGCTF.

In its sample, this clonotype was seen a few times. The rearrangement uses TRBV5-5 and TRBJ2-3; 8 bases fit TRBD2. Germline V lookup: CDR1 SGHKS, CDR2 YYEKEE (reference sequence). V was clipped by 0 bases and J by 5 bases; unmatched bases: 11. The CDR3 loop spans 17 amino acids. CDR3: CASSLDLLGLVRDTQYF. In DNA form, the CDR3 reads TGTGCCAGCAGCTTGGATCTTCTGGGACTAGTTCGAGATACGCAGTATTTT.

J is TRBJ1-2 and V is TRBV10-3; the D gene is possibly TRBD1 (6 bases). The germline gives CDR1 ENHRY, CDR2 SYGVKD. The CDR3 has 16 amino acids. V was cut by 6 bases and J by 6 bases, with 23 bases left in between. The CDR3: CAISGATDSPPDGYTF. CDR3 coding DNA: TGTGCCATCAGCGGAGCCACGGACAGCCCCCCGGATGGCTACACCTTC.

This clonotype showed up just a few times. This chain links TRBV7-9 with TRBJ1-1; D is ambiguous. This CDR3 contains 15 residues. Germline V gives CDR1 SEHNR, CDR2 FQNEAQ (reference sequence). Trimming pared 5 bases from V and 3 bases from J, leaving 16 bases between. The CDR3 DNA follows: TGTGCCAGCAGCCCCGGGCCTCTAAGGGACACTGAAGCTTTCTTT. This sequence encodes CASSPGPLRDTEAFF.

This clonotype has at least ten counts. The V call is TRBV6-1, the J call TRBJ2-7; a possible D gene is TRBD2 (6 bases). CDR3 length: 15 amino acids. V dropped 5 bases and J dropped 3 bases, with 17 bases sitting between them. CDR1 is MNHNS, CDR2 SASEGT, per germline. In nucleotides, the CDR3 is TGTGCCAGCAGTCAACACGGGACTTTTCTCTACGAGCAGTACTTC. Its protein product is CASSQHGTFLYEQYF.

The chain has TRBV4-2 and TRBJ2-2; 7 positions match TRBD2. Germline CDR1 and CDR2: LGHNA and YNFKEQ. The V segment lost 0 bases and the J segment 6 bases; nucleotides outside the gene matches: 7. The CDR3 has 16 residues. DNA of the CDR3: TGTGCCAGCAGCCAAGAATCGACTAGCCTGCCCGGGGAGCTGTTTTTT. This gives the protein CASSQESTSLPGELFF.

Many counts were recorded for this clonotype. The chain combines TRBV2 with TRBJ1-1; D gene uncertain. The V gene lost 6 bases and the J gene lost 4 bases, with 9 bases spanning the gap. CDR3 length: 12 amino acids. Germline V gene lookup returns CDR1 SNHLY and CDR2 FYNNEI. The CDR3 DNA is TGTGCCAGCAGGATGGACTTCACTGAAGCTTTCTTT. It codes for CASRMDFTEAFF.